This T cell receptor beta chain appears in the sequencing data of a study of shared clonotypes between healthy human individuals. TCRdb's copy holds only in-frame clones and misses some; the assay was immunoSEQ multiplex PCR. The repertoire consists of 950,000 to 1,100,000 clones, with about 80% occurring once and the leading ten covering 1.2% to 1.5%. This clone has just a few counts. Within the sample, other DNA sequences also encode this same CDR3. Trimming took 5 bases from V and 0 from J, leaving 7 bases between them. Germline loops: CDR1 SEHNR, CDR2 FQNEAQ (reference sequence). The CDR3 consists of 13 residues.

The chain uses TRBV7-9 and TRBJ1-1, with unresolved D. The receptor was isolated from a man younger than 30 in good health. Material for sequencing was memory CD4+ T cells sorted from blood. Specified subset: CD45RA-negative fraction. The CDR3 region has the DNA TGTGCCAGCAGCCGCGGGTTGAACACTGAAGCTTTCTTT. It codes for CASSRGLNTEAFF.